This T cell receptor (beta chain) was found in a study of T cell responses to AZD1222 COVID-19 vaccine. Overall study: Researchers grouped second doses given at about 4 or about 12 weeks into one pool.

The CDR3 is made up of 14 amino acids. CDR1 is MNHEY, CDR2 SVGAGI, per germline. V lost 4 bases, J lost 6 bases, and 4 bases stayed unmatched. The method was immunoSEQ multiplex PCR; TCRdb's version includes in-frame clones alone and lacks a portion of them. Of about 70,000 clones listed, approximately 81% are singletons. This chain uses TRBV6-5 with TRBJ1-5; TRBD1 agrees at 9 bases. The clonotype was recovered from an adult in good health. Here the sequenced sample was peripheral blood, taken on day 0 of AZD1222 vaccination. CDR3 DNA sequence: TGTGCCAGCAGTTTAACAGGGGGCGGTCAGCCCCAGCATTTT. Protein sequence: CASSLTGGGQPQHF.